The sequence of this T cell receptor beta chain was determined in a study of cytomegalovirus exposure and HLA in healthy donors. About the research overall: A prior analysis found 95 million to 140 million unique TCR beta sequences from 150 million to 200 million T cells.

Turning to this clone: Its specificity is unknown.

Trimming cost V 5 bases and J 4 bases; bases outside gene matches: 8. Germline loops: CDR1 MNHNY, CDR2 SVGAGI (reference sequence). The CDR3 length is 15 residues. Study outcomes and limitations: In a later analysis, a missense DCLRE1C variant was linked to TCR beta V- and J-gene trimming. Accurate prediction of HLA-A and HLA-B alleles (for most subjects) was reportedly achieved from TCR beta sequences.

PCR primers comprised 60 Vbeta and 13 Jbeta primers. The table came from immunoSEQ multiplex PCR; TCRdb's copy has only in-frame clones and leaves some out. This table has approximately 100,000 clones, just under 75% appearing once. There was no recording of CMV serostatus for this donor. Sequencing input: PBMCs. This chain uses TRBV6-6 with TRBJ1-5; the match to TRBD1 covers 7 bases. The receptor comes from a human donor in good health. CDR3 protein: CASSIKTGINQPQHF. For the CDR3, the DNA is TGTGCCAGCAGTATAAAGACAGGGATAAATCAGCCCCAGCATTTT.